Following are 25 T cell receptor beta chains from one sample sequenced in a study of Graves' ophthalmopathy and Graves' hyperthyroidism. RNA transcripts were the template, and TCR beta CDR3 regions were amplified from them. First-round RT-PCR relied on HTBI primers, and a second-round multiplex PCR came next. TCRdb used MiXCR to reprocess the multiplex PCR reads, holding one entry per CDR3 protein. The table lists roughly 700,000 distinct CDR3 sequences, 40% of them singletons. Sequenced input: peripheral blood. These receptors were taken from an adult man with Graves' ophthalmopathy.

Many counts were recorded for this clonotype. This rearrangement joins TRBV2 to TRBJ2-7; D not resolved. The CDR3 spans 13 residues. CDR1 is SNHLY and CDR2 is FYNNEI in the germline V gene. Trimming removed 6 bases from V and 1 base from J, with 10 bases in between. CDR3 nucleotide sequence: TGTGCCAGCAGACGCTTGGTATCCTACGAGCAGTACTTC. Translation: CASRRLVSYEQYF.

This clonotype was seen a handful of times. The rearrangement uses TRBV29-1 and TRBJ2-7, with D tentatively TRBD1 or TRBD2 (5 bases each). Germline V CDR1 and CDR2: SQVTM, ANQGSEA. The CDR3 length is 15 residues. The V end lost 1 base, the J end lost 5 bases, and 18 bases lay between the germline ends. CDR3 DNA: TGCAGCGTTGAAGGAACCGGGACCCGACCCGACGAGCAGTACTTC. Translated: CSVEGTGTRPDEQYF.

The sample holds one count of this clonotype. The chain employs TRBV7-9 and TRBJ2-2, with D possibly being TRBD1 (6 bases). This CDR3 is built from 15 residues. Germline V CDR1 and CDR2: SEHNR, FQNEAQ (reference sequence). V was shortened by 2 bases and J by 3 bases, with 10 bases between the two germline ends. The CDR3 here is CASSLIGGYTGELFF. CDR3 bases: TGTGCCAGCAGCTTAATAGGGGGTTACACCGGGGAGCTGTTTTTT.

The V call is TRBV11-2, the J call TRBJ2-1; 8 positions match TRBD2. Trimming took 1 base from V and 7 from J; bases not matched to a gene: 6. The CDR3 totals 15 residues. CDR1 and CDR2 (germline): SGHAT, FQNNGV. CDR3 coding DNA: TGTGCCAGCAGCTTAGGACGCGGGGGGAAGAATGAGCAGTTCTTC. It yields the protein CASSLGRGGKNEQFF.

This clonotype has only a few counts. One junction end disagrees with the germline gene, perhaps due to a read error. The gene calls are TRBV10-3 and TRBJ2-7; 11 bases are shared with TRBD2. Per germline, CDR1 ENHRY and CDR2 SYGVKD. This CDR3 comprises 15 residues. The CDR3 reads CASSYLAGGTYEQYF. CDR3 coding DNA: TGTGCCAGCAGTTATCTAGCGGGGGGTACCTACGAGCAGTACTTC.

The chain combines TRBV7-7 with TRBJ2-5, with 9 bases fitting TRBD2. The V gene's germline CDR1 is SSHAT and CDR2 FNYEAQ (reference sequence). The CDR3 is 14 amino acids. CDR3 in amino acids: CARRPAGGQETQYF. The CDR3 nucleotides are TGTGCTAGACGTCCAGCGGGGGGCCAAGAGACCCAGTACTTC.

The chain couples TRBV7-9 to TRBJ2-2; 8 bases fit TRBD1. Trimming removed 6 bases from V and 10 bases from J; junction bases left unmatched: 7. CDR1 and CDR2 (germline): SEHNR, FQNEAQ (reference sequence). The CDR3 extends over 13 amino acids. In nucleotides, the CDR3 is TGTGCCAGCAGTTTCAGGGGGCAGGTGGAGCTGTTTTTT. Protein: CASSFRGQVELFF.

The CDR3 nucleotides are TGTGCCACCAGTCGGACAGGGGGCACCGGGGATCAGCCCCAGCATTTT. Its translation is CATSRTGGTGDQPQHF. This rearrangement joins TRBV24-1 to TRBJ1-5; 11 nucleotides match TRBD1. J gave up 5 bases and V 6 bases, and 8 bases lay outside the gene matches. The CDR3 loop spans 16 amino acids. Germline values: CDR1 KGHDR, CDR2 SFDVKD.

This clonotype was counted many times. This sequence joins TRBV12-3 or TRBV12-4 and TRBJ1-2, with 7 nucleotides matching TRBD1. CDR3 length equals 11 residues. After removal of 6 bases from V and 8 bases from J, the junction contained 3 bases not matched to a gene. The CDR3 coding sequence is TGTGCCAGCAGGCAGGGGGGCGGCTACACCTTC. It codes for CASRQGGGYTF.

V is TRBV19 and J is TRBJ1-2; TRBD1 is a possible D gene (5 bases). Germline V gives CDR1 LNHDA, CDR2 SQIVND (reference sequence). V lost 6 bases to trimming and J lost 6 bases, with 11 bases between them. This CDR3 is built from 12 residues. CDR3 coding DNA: TGTGCCAGTAGAAGTTCGGACAATGGCTACACCTTC. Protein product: CASRSSDNGYTF.

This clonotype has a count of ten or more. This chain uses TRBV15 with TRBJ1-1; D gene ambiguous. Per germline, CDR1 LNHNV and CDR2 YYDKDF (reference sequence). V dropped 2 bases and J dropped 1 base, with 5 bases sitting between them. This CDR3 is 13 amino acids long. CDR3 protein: CATSRTKNTEAFF. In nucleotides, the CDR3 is TGTGCCACCAGCAGAACAAAGAACACTGAAGCTTTCTTT.

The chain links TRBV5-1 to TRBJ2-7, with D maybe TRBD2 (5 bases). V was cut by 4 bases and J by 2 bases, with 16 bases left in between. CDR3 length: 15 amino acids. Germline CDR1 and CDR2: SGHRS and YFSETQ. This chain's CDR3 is CASSRRTSSPYEQYF. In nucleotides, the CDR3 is TGCGCCAGCAGCCGGAGGACCTCAAGCCCCTACGAGCAGTACTTC. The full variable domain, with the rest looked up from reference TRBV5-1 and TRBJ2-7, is KAGVTQTPRYLIKTRGQQVTLSCSPISGHRSVSWYQQTPGQGLQFLFEYFSETQRNKGNFPGRFSGRQFSNSRSEMNVSTLELGDSALYLCASSRRTSSPYEQYFGPGTRLTVT.

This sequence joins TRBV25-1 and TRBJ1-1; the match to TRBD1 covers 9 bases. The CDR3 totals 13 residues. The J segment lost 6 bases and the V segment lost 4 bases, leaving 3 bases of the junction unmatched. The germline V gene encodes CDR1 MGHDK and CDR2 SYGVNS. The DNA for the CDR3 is TGTGCCAGCAGTGTCGGGACAGGGTCTGAAGCTTTCTTT. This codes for CASSVGTGSEAFF.

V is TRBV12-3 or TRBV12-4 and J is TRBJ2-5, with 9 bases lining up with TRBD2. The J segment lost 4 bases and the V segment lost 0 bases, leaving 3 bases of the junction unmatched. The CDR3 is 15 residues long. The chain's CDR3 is CASSLASGGGETQYF. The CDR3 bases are TGTGCCAGCAGTTTAGCTAGCGGGGGTGGAGAGACCCAGTACTTC.

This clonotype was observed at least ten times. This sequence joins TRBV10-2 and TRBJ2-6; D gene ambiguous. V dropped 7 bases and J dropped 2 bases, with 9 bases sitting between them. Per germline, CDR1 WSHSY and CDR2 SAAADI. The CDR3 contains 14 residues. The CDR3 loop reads CASTPVAGANVLTF. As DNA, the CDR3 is TGCGCCAGCACCCCCGTCGCTGGGGCCAACGTCCTGACTTTC.

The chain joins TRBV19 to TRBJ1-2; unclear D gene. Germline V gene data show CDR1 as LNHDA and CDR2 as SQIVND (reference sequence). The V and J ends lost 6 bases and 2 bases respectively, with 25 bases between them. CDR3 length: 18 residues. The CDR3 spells CASRRGPENPKTNYGYTF. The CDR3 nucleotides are TGTGCCAGTAGACGCGGGCCAGAAAACCCAAAAACCAACTATGGCTACACCTTC.

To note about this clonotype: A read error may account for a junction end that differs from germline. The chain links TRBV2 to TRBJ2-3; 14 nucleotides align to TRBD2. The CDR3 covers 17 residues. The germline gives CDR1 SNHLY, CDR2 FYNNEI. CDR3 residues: CATSDPGLAGDTDTQYF. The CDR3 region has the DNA TGTGCCACCAGTGACCCGGGACTAGCGGGGGACACAGATACGCAGTATTTT.

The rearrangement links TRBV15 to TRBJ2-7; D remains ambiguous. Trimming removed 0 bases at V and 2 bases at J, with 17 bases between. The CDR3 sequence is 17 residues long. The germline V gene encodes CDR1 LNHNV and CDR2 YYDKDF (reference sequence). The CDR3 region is CATSREDGPRTAYEQYF. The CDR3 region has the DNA TGTGCCACCAGCAGAGAGGATGGACCGCGGACGGCCTACGAGCAGTACTTC.

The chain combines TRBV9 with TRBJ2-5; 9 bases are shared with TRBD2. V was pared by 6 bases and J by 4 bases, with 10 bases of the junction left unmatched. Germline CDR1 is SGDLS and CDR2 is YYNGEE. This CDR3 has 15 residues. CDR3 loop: CASTVQRGAVETQYF. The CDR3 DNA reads TGTGCCAGCACGGTCCAGCGGGGGGCCGTAGAGACCCAGTACTTC.

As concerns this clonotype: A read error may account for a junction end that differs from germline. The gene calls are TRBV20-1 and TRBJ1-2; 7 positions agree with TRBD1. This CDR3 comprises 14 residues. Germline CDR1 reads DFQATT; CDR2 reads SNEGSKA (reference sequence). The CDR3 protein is CSATGTEGGYGYTF. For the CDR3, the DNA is TGTAGTGCCACGGGGACAGAGGGGGGCTATGGCTACACCTTC.

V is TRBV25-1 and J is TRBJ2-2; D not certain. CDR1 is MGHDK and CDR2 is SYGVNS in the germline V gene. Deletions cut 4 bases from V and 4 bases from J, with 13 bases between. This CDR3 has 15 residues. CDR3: CASSARWPPTGELFF. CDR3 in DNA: TGTGCCAGCAGTGCTAGGTGGCCGCCCACCGGGGAGCTGTTTTTT.

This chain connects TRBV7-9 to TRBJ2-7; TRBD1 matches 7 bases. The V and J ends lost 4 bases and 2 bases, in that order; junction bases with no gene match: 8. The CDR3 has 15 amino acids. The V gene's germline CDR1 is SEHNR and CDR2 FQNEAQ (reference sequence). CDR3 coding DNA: TGTGCCAGCAGCTCTTCTCCGGGACAGACCTACGAGCAGTACTTC. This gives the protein CASSSSPGQTYEQYF.

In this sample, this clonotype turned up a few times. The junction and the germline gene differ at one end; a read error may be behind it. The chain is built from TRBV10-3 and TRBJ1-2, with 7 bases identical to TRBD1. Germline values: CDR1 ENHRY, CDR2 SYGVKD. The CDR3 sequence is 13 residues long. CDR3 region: CASSWDSKYGYTF. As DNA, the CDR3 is TGTGCCAGCAGTTGGGACAGCAAATATGGCTACACCTTC.

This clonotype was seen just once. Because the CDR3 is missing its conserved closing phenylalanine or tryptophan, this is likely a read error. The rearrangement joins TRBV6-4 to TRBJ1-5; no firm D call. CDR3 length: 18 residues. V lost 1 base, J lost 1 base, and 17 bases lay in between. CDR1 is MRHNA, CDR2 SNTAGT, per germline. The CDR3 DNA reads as TGTGCCAGCAGTGACTTTCAGGCCGGGGAAGGGAGCAATCAGCCCCAGCATTTG. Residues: CASSDFQAGEGSNQPQHL.

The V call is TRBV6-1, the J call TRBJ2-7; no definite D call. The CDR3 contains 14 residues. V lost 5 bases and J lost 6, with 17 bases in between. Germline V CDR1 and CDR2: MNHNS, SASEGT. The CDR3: CASSLVGARAEQYF. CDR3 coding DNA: TGTGCCAGCAGTTTAGTGGGCGCTCGAGCCGAGCAGTACTTC.